Each of the 28 T cell receptor beta chains below was sequenced from the same sample in a study of OX40 agonist ivuxolimab in advanced cancers. Only in-frame clones appear in the TCRdb table, and some are missing; sequencing was by immunoSEQ multiplex PCR. The sample includes 30,000 to 40,000 clones, roughly nine tenths of them seen just once. Sequencing was performed on CD4+ or CD8+ T cells sorted from blood, taken in a trial of the OX40 agonist ivuxolimab. These TCRs come from an adult with an advanced solid tumor such as melanoma, head and neck, liver or kidney cancer.

The rearrangement uses TRBV14 and TRBJ2-3; D could derive from TRBD1 or TRBD2 (5 bases each). The germline V and J ends were trimmed by 4 bases and 1 base, with 9 bases remaining between them. From germline, CDR1 is SGHDN and CDR2 FVKESK. The length of the CDR3 is 14 residues. DNA of the CDR3: TGTGCCAGCAGCCCTCGGGACCGCACAGATACGCAGTATTTT. The encoded protein is CASSPRDRTDTQYF.

The rearrangement uses TRBV28 and TRBJ1-5, with 8 bases lining up with TRBD1. The V and J ends lost 3 bases and 2 bases, in that order; junction bases with no gene match: 3. This CDR3 is built from 15 residues. Germline values: CDR1 MDHEN, CDR2 SYDVKM. CDR3 sequence: CASSLGQAGNQPQHF. The CDR3 DNA is TGTGCCAGCAGTTTGGGACAGGCTGGCAATCAGCCCCAGCATTTT.

The genes are TRBV4-3 and TRBJ2-2, with 12 bases that match TRBD2. Unmatched junction bases numbered 13, after V lost 5 bases and J lost 3 bases. The CDR3 is made up of 19 amino acids. Germline CDR1 is LGHNA and CDR2 is YSLEER. CDR3 protein: CASSKVAPSGGADTGELFF. Written as DNA, the CDR3 is TGCGCCAGCAGCAAAGTAGCCCCTAGCGGGGGGGCCGACACCGGGGAGCTGTTTTTT.

V and J are TRBV18 and TRBJ1-1, with 9 bases aligning to TRBD1. The germline V gene has CDR1 KGHSH and CDR2 LQKENI. V lost 3 bases, J lost 0 bases, and 5 bases stayed unmatched. The CDR3 length is 16 residues. For the CDR3, the DNA is TGTGCCAGCTCACCGTCCCGGGACAGGGTGAACACTGAAGCTTTCTTT. As protein: CASSPSRDRVNTEAFF.

The chain has TRBV4-1 and TRBJ1-1; no firm D call. The CDR3 length is 15 residues. V lost 0 bases, J lost 6 bases, and 14 bases lay in between. CDR1 MGHRA and CDR2 YSYEKL come from the germline V gene. The CDR3 spells CASSQEWQVGSEAFF. DNA of the CDR3: TGCGCCAGCAGCCAAGAATGGCAGGTGGGATCTGAAGCTTTCTTT.

The sample holds one count of this clone. CDR3 loop: CASSKRTRGDTQYF. The CDR3 coding sequence is TGTGCCAGCAGCAAACGGACTAGAGGTGATACGCAGTATTTT. The V gene is TRBV21-1, the J gene TRBJ2-3; the D call in the table, TRBD2, was not verified against the DNA. TRBV21-1 is recorded as a pseudogene. This CDR3 has 14 residues.

The CDR3 here is CASSLALNTEAFF. The DNA of the CDR3 is TGTGCCAGCAGCTTAGCGTTGAACACTGAAGCTTTCTTT. This rearrangement joins TRBV11-1 to TRBJ1-1; D is unclear. Trimming cost V 0 bases and J 0 bases, with 2 bases left between them. The CDR3 totals 13 residues. Germline lookup yields CDR1 SGHAT and CDR2 FQDESV (reference sequence).

The rearrangement joins TRBV6-4 to TRBJ2-7; 8 bases line up with TRBD2. The CDR3 sequence is 15 residues long. V shed 6 bases, J shed 3 bases, and the junction held 10 bases outside the gene matches. Germline CDR1 is MRHNA and CDR2 is SNTAGT. CDR3 sequence: CASSATLADRYEQYF. CDR3 nucleotides: TGTGCCAGCAGCGCAACACTAGCGGATCGCTACGAGCAGTACTTC.

The chain joins TRBV28 to TRBJ1-5; D not resolved. V was pared by 6 bases and J by 4 bases, with 10 bases between. The CDR3 runs 13 residues. The germline CDR1 and CDR2 sequences are MDHEN and SYDVKM. The CDR3 bases are TGTGCCAGCAGACCTACTCAGAATCAGCCCCAGCATTTT. Residues: CASRPTQNQPQHF.

This clone has more than one count but fewer than ten. The chain carries TRBV13 and TRBJ1-6; D might be TRBD1 (5 bases). The CDR3 consists of 14 residues. CDR1 PRHDT and CDR2 FYEKMQ come from the germline V gene (reference sequence). V lost 3 bases, J lost 7 bases, and 10 bases lay in between. CDR3 amino acids: CASSFRQLNSPLHF. The CDR3 bases are TGTGCCAGCAGCTTTCGACAGCTGAATTCACCCCTCCACTTT.

The gene calls are TRBV6-5 and TRBJ2-2; TRBD2 agrees at 12 bases. Trimming at V came to 4 bases and at J to 5 bases, leaving 5 bases not matched to a gene. Germline CDR1 is MNHEY and CDR2 is SVGAGI. The CDR3 is 16 amino acids. For the CDR3, the DNA is TGTGCCAGCAGTTTCCGACTAGCGGGGGTTACCGGGGAGCTGTTTTTT. Translated, it gives CASSFRLAGVTGELFF.

The table lists this clone with a count of one. The J gene is TRBJ2-1, the V gene TRBV5-1; TRBD2 matches at 8 bases. This CDR3 has 15 residues. Germline loops: CDR1 SGHRS, CDR2 YFSETQ. V shed 4 bases, J shed 8 bases, and the junction held 11 bases outside the gene matches. CDR3 region: CASSAGLDDRDEQFF. CDR3 in DNA: TGCGCCAGCAGCGCGGGACTAGACGACCGCGATGAGCAGTTCTTC. The full variable domain, with the rest looked up from reference TRBV5-1 and TRBJ2-1, is KAGVTQTPRYLIKTRGQQVTLSCSPISGHRSVSWYQQTPGQGLQFLFEYFSETQRNKGNFPGRFSGRQFSNSRSEMNVSTLELGDSALYLCASSAGLDDRDEQFFGPGTRLTVL.

The chain recombines TRBV7-6 with TRBJ2-7; 11 nucleotides agree with TRBD1. Germline V gives CDR1 SGHVS, CDR2 FNYEAQ. CDR3 length: 15 amino acids. V lost 2 bases, J lost 3 bases, and 3 bases stayed unmatched. The CDR3 bases are TGTGCCAGCAGCTTATTGGGACAGGGGGGCTACGAGCAGTACTTC. Its protein product is CASSLLGQGGYEQYF.

There are a few counts of this clone. This chain joins TRBV28 and TRBJ1-5, with D unclear. This CDR3 has 14 residues. Germline CDR1 is MDHEN and CDR2 is SYDVKM. The V and J ends lost 5 bases and 2 bases respectively, with 10 bases between them. The CDR3: CASSRPGGNQPQHF. Here the CDR3 DNA reads TGTGCCAGCAGTCGACCTGGCGGCAATCAGCCCCAGCATTTT.

The chain joins TRBV27 to TRBJ2-5; D gene uncertain. The CDR3 loop spans 13 amino acids. The V gene lost 8 bases and the J gene lost 7 bases, with 17 bases spanning the gap. CDR1 is MNHEY and CDR2 is SMNVEV in the germline V gene (reference sequence). CDR3 protein: CASLQSVPGTQYF. CDR3 DNA: TGTGCCAGCCTCCAGTCAGTCCCGGGGACCCAGTACTTC.

The rearrangement links TRBV10-3 to TRBJ2-3; 11 bases align to TRBD2. V lost 6 bases to trimming and J lost 4 bases; unmatched junction nucleotides: 9. The CDR3 has 16 amino acids. CDR1 and CDR2 from the germline V gene are ENHRY and SYGVKD. As DNA, the CDR3 is TGTGCCATCAGACCGAATAGCGGGGGGGCCGCAGATACGCAGTATTTT. It codes for CAIRPNSGGAADTQYF.

A note on this clone: The junction shows a germline mismatch at one end, possibly a read error. Distinct nucleotide sequences in the sample also encode this CDR3. V and J are TRBV27 and TRBJ1-5; weak D call: TRBD1 (6 bases). Germline assignment: CDR1 MNHEY and CDR2 SMNVEV (reference sequence). The CDR3 extends over 14 amino acids. In nucleotides, the CDR3 is TGTGCCAGCAGTTTTGTGGGGGGCAATCAGCCCCAGCACTTT. Protein product: CASSFVGGNQPQHF.

The genes are TRBV9 and TRBJ1-2; TRBD1 aligns across 7 bases. The CDR3 has 15 residues. The V segment lost 0 bases and the J segment 8 bases; nucleotides outside the gene matches: 10. Germline values: CDR1 SGDLS, CDR2 YYNGEE. CDR3 sequence reads: CASSVGQGVYDGYTF. The CDR3 DNA is TGTGCCAGCAGCGTAGGGCAGGGGGTCTATGACGGCTACACCTTC.

This clone was detected only a few times. The rearrangement joins TRBV21-1 to TRBJ1-5; the tabulated D call, TRBD1, remains unverified against the DNA. TRBV21-1 is a listed pseudogene. This CDR3 is built from 16 residues. CDR3 DNA: TGTGCCAGCCCTCTTCTTCACAGGGTCGATAGTCAGCCCCAGCATTTT. Amino acids: CASPLLHRVDSQPQHF.

The V and J genes are TRBV18 and TRBJ2-7; no reliable D call. The CDR3 is 13 residues long. CDR1 and CDR2 (germline): KGHSH, LQKENI. The V end lost 3 bases, the J end lost 4 bases, and 10 bases lay between the germline ends. Here the CDR3 DNA reads TGTGCCAGCTCACCCGAAGTCTTTTACGAGCAGTACTTC. This codes for CASSPEVFYEQYF.

The chain carries TRBV28 and TRBJ2-1; no clear D gene. CDR3 size: 11 residues. Germline values: CDR1 MDHEN, CDR2 SYDVKM. The V end was cut by 4 bases, the J end by 10 bases, with 8 bases between. This CDR3 is CASSWLGEQFF. The CDR3 bases are TGTGCCAGCAGTTGGTTAGGAGAGCAGTTCTTC.

The J gene is TRBJ1-3, the V gene TRBV5-4, with 10 bases identical to TRBD1. The CDR3 length is 15 residues. The trim removed 3 bases at V and 4 bases at J, leaving 4 bases unmatched. The germline CDR1 and CDR2 sequences are SGHNT and YYREEE (reference sequence). The DNA for the CDR3 is TGTGCCAGCAGCTCCGGGACAGGGGACGGAAACACCATATATTTT. Amino acids: CASSSGTGDGNTIYF. Full variable domain (rest looked up from reference TRBV5-4 and TRBJ1-3): ETGVTQSPTHLIKTRGQQVTLRCSSQSGHNTVSWYQQALGQGPQFIFQYYREEENGRGNFPPRFSGLQFPNYSSELNVNALELDDSALYLCASSSGTGDGNTIYFGEGSWLTVV.

This clone was observed a single time. In nucleotides, the CDR3 is TGTGCCAGCGGGACAGCCCAAGAGACCCAGTACTTC. This gives the protein CASGTAQETQYF. The V call is TRBV10-3, the J call TRBJ2-5; TRBD1 might be the D (7 bases). Deletions cut 10 bases from V and 1 base from J, with 10 bases between. Germline CDR1 ENHRY, CDR2 SYGVKD. The CDR3 sequence is 12 residues long.

The rearrangement links TRBV29-1 to TRBJ1-2, with unresolved D. The germline V gene has CDR1 SQVTM and CDR2 ANQGSEA. The CDR3 is 12 residues long. Deletions cut 5 bases from V and 8 bases from J, with 15 bases between. The CDR3 spells CSVQFPREGYTF. The CDR3, as DNA: TGCAGCGTTCAGTTCCCCCGTGAGGGCTACACCTTC.

The chain couples TRBV28 to TRBJ1-2; D ambiguous. Germline-derived CDR1 and CDR2 are MDHEN and SYDVKM. Trimming left V 3 bases short and J 8 bases short, with 13 bases between. The CDR3 extends over 13 amino acids. CDR3 bases: TGTGCCAGCAGTTTTCGAGCGTCCGCGGGCTACACCTTC. It is translated as CASSFRASAGYTF.

V gene TRBV6-1 combines with J gene TRBJ2-6, with no clear D. V was shortened by 1 base and J by 1 base, with 5 bases between the two germline ends. The CDR3 contains 15 residues. Per the germline V gene, CDR1 is MNHNS and CDR2 is SASEGT. CDR3 amino acids: CASSEGFSGANVLTF. CDR3 coding DNA: TGTGCCAGCAGTGAAGGGTTTTCTGGGGCCAACGTCCTGACTTTC.

This clone was seen only once. At one end the junction does not follow the germline gene, possibly because of a read error. The chain joins TRBV5-6 to TRBJ2-5; the D is unclear. The CDR3 contains 8 residues. CDR1 is SGHDT and CDR2 is YYEEEE in the germline V gene. The CDR3 loop is CASSLYDF. The CDR3, as DNA: TGTGCCAGCAGCTTGTACGACTTC.

The genes are TRBV4-3 and TRBJ1-5; unclear D gene. V was shortened by 0 bases and J by 1 base, with 4 bases between the two germline ends. The length of the CDR3 is 14 residues. Germline loops: CDR1 LGHNA, CDR2 YSLEER. The CDR3 is CASSQDASNQPQHF. CDR3 nucleotides: TGCGCCAGCAGCCAAGATGCGAGCAATCAGCCCCAGCATTTT.